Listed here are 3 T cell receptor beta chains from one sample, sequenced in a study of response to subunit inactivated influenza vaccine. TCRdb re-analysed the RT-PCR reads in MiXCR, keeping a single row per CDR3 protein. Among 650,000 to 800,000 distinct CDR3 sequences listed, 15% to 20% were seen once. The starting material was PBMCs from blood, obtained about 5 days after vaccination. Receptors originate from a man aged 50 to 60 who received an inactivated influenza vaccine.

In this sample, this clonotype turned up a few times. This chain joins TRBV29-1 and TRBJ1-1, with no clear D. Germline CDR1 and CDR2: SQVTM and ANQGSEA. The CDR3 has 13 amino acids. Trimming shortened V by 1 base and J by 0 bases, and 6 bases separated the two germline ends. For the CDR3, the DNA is TGCAGCGTTGAAGTTAGGATGAACACTGAAGCTTTCTTT. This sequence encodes CSVEVRMNTEAFF. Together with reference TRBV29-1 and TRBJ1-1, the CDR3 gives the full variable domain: SAVISQKPSRDICQRGTSLTIQCQVDSQVTMMFWYRQQPGQSLTLIATANQGSEATYESGFVIDKFPISRPNLTFSTLTVSNMSPEDSSIYLCSVEVRMNTEAFFGQGTRLTVV.

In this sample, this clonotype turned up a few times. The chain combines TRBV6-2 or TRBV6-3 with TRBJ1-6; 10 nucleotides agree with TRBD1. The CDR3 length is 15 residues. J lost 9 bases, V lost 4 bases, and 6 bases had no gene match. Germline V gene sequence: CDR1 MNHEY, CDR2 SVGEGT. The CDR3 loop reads CASSSTDRGLSPLHF. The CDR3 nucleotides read TGTGCCAGCAGTTCCACCGACAGGGGGCTTTCACCCCTCCACTTT.

The CDR3 nucleotides read TGCGCCAGCAGTGAGTCGAGAGGGGGAAGGGCCGGGGAGCTGTTTTTT. Protein: CASSESRGGRAGELFF. The rearrangement links TRBV10-2 to TRBJ2-2; possibly TRBD1 for D (6 bases). This CDR3 is 16 amino acids long. Germline V gives CDR1 WSHSY, CDR2 SAAADI. Trimming removed 0 bases at V and 6 bases at J, with 14 bases between.